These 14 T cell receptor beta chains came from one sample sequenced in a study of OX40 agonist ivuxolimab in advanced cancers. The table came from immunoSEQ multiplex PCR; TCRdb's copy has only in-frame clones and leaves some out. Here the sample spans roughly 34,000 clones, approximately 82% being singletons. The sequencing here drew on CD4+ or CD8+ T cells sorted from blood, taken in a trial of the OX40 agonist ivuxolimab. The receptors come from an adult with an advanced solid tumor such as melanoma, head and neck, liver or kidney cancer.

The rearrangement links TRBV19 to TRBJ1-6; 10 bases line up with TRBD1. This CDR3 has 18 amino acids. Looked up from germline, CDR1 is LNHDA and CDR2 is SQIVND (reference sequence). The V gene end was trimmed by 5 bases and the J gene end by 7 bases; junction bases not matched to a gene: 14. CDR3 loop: CASSFSRGQTGGNSPLHF. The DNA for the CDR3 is TGTGCCAGTAGTTTTTCTCGGGGACAGACAGGGGGCAATTCACCCCTCCACTTT.

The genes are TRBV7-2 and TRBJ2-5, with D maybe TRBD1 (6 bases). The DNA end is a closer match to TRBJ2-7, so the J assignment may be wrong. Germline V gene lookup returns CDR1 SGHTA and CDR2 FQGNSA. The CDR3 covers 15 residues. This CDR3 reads CASSVSDSDSYEQYF. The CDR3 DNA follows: TGTGCCAGCAGCGTTTCGGACAGCGACTCCTACGAGCAGTACTTC.

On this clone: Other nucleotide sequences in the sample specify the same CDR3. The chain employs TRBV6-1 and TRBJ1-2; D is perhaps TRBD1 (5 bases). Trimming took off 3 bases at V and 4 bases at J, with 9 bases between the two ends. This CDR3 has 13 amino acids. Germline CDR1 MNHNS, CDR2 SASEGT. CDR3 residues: CASSEGRAYGYTF. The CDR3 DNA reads TGTGCCAGCAGTGAGGGACGGGCCTATGGCTACACCTTC.

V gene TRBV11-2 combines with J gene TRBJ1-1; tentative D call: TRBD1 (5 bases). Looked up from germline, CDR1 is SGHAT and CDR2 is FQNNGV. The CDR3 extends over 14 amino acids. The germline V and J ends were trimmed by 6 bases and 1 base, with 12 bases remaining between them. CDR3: CASRQTGPNTEAFF. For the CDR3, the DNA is TGTGCCAGCAGACAAACAGGACCGAACACTGAAGCTTTCTTT.

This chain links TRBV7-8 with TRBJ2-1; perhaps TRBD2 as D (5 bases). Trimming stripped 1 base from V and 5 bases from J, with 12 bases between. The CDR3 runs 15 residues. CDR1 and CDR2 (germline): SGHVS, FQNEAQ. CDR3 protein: CASSLGGSDHNEQFF. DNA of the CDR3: TGTGCCAGCAGCTTAGGCGGGTCGGATCACAATGAGCAGTTCTTC.

CDR3 nucleotide sequence: TGTGCCAGTAGTCCCTGGTTGGGTGAAAAACTGTTTTTT. Its translation is CASSPWLGEKLFF. The gene calls are TRBV19 and TRBJ1-4; D gene uncertain. Trimming left V 5 bases short and J 7 bases short, with 11 bases between. CDR3 length: 13 residues. Germline CDR1 and CDR2: LNHDA and SQIVND (reference sequence).

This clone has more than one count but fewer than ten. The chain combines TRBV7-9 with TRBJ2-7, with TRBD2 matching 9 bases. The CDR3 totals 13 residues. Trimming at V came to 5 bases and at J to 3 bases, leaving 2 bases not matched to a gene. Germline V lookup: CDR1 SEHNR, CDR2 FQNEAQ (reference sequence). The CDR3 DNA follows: TGTGCCAGCAGCCTTAGCGGGAGCTACGAGCAGTACTTC. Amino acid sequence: CASSLSGSYEQYF. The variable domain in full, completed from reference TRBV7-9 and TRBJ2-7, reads DTGVSQNPRHKITKRGQNVTFRCDPISEHNRLYWYRQTLGQGPEFLTYFQNEAQLEKSRLLSDRFSAERPKGSFSTLEIQRTEQGDSAMYLCASSLSGSYEQYFGPGTRLTVT.

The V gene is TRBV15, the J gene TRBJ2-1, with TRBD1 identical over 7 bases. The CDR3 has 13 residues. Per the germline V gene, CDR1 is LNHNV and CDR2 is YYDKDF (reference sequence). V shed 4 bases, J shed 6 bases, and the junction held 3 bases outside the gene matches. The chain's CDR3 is CATSTDRINEQFF. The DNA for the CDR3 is TGTGCCACCAGCACGGACAGGATCAATGAGCAGTTCTTC.

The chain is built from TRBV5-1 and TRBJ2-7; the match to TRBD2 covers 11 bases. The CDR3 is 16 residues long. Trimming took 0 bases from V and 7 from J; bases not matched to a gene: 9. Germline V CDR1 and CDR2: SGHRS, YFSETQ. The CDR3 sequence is CASSLAIAGGPGEQYF. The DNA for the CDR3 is TGCGCCAGCAGCTTGGCTATAGCGGGAGGGCCTGGAGAGCAGTACTTC.

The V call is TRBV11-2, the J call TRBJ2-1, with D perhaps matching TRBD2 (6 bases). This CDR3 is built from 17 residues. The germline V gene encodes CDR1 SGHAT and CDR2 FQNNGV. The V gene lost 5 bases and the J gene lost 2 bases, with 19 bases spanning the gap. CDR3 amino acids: CASSQQGGRTTYNEQFF. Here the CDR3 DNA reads TGTGCCAGCAGCCAACAAGGTGGTCGGACTACCTACAATGAGCAGTTCTTC. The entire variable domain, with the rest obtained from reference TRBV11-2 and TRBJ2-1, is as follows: EAGVAQSPRYKIIEKRQSVAFWCNPISGHATLYWYQQILGQGPKLLIQFQNNGVVDDSQLPKDRFSAERLKGVDSTLKIQPAKLEDSAVYLCASSQQGGRTTYNEQFFGPGTRLTVL.

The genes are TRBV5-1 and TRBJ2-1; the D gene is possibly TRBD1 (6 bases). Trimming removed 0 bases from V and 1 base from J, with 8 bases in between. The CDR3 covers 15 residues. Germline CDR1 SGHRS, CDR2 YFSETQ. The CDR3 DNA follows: TGCGCCAGCAGCTTGGTCGGACAGTCCTACAATGAGCAGTTCTTC. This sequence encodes CASSLVGQSYNEQFF.

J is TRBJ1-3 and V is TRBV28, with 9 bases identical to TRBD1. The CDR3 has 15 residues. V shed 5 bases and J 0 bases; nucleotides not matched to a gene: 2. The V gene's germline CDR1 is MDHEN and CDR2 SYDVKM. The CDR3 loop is CASSRGQGSGNTIYF. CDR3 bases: TGTGCCAGCAGTCGGGGACAGGGCTCTGGAAACACCATATATTTT.

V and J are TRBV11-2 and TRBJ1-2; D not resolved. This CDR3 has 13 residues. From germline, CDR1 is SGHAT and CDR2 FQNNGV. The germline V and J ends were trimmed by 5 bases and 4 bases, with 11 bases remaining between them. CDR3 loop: CASSPLRAYGYTF. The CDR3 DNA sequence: TGTGCCAGCAGCCCCTTGCGTGCCTATGGCTACACCTTC.

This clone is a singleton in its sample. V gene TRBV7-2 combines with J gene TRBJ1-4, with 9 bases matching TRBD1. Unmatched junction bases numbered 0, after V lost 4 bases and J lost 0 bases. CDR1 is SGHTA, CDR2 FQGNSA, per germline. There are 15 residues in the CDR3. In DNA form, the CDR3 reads TGTGCCAGCAGCTGGACAGGGGCAACTAATGAAAAACTGTTTTTT. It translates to CASSWTGATNEKLFF.